This T cell receptor beta chain is drawn from a study of blood T cell repertoires in COVID-19. Study-wide context: There were acute and convalescent COVID-19 samples, and they came from the United States, Italy and Spain. Nucleic acid was either cDNA or gDNA, and it came from T cells, B-cell-depleted T cells, or PBMCs.

Trimming cost V 3 bases and J 2 bases; bases outside gene matches: 6. Germline CDR1 and CDR2: SGHVS and FNYEAQ. The CDR3 is 16 amino acids. Original analysis: Reference gene primer amplification in the assay estimated nucleated cell counts. Measured with immunoSEQ multiplex PCR; TCRdb has only the in-frame clones, and not every one. V and J calls plus clone size are reproduced from that table; the DNA served to infer D and trimming. Seen here are some 300,000 clones, about 91% observed once, and the top ten hold 5.5% to 8%. V gene TRBV7-6 combines with J gene TRBJ2-7; 11 bases line up with TRBD2. The sequencing sample was made of peripheral blood. The origin of this receptor is a woman aged 25-40 years who had recovered from COVID-19. The CDR3 is CASSFSGGAWTYEQYF. In nucleotides, the CDR3 is TGTGCCAGCAGCTTTAGCGGGGGGGCCTGGACCTACGAGCAGTACTTC.